A selection of T cell receptor beta chains follows, all from one sample in a study of human T cells and chemical hapten exposure. One entry per CDR3 protein, called by TCRdb with MiXCR from the RACE reads. The data show about 170,000 distinct CDR3 sequences, about a quarter seen once. The material was whole blood, obtained in connection with sensitization to the hapten diphenylcyclopropenone (DPC). Every receptor here comes from a woman aged 18-29 years with alopecia areata. Some clones in this sample may be carry-over from other donors' samples. CDR3s leave out the opening cysteine and the closing phenylalanine or tryptophan. D genes are given only for firm matches.

V,D,J,CDR3
TRBV7-2,NA,TRBJ2-7,ASSSTPGTNRYEQY
TRBV4-2,NA,TRBJ2-2,ASSQDPSSGRAGELF
TRBV6-4,TRBD2,TRBJ2-1,ASSESGRDEQF
TRBV9,TRBD2,TRBJ2-1,ASSETASGGSYNEQF
TRBV20-1,TRBD2,TRBJ2-1,ASGRSNEQF
TRBV7-2,NA,TRBJ2-2,ASSTPTGELF
TRBV7-2,NA,TRBJ1-4,ASSLVSSTNEKLF
TRBV6-2/TRBV6-3,NA,TRBJ2-7,ASSPLSYEQY
TRBV7-2,NA,TRBJ1-6,ASSSQVYNSPLH
TRBV4-1,NA,TRBJ2-1,ASSLPIPLGLHNEQF
TRBV14,NA,TRBJ1-1,ASSWVPNTEAF
TRBV7-2,TRBD1,TRBJ2-5,ASSLNRGLLETQY
TRBV4-3,NA,TRBJ1-4,ASSQVVTANEKLF
TRBV18,NA,TRBJ1-5,ASSPEVGDGNQPQH
TRBV25-1,NA,TRBJ1-6,ASTAAFGSPLH
TRBV4-1,TRBD2,TRBJ2-1,ASSQEASGVYNEQF
TRBV29-1,NA,TRBJ2-1,SVERRGNEQF
TRBV29-1,NA,TRBJ2-1,SVSGLPNEQF
TRBV21-1,NA,TRBJ2-7,ASSKYLRDRYEQY
TRBV5-6,NA,TRBJ2-3,ASSLVRGAKDPDTQY
TRBV10-2,NA,TRBJ1-5,ASNHNNQPQH
TRBV29-1,NA,TRBJ2-7,SKKTVTYEQY
TRBV29-1,NA,TRBJ2-2,SVQDRGPGSCF
TRBV20-1,NA,TRBJ1-5,SARRGQGNQPQH
TRBV6-2/TRBV6-3,NA,TRBJ2-7,ASSILASYEQY
TRBV4-3,NA,TRBJ2-1,ASSQYTGNYNEQF
TRBV3-1,NA,TRBJ2-7,ASSHFRVYYEQY
TRBV7-9,TRBD1,TRBJ1-1,ASSPQGSAEAF
TRBV3-1,NA,TRBJ2-1,ASSQDLTTSYNEQF
TRBV15,NA,TRBJ2-6,ATSGELGWANVLT
TRBV6-5,NA,TRBJ2-2,ASSYGGPPGELF